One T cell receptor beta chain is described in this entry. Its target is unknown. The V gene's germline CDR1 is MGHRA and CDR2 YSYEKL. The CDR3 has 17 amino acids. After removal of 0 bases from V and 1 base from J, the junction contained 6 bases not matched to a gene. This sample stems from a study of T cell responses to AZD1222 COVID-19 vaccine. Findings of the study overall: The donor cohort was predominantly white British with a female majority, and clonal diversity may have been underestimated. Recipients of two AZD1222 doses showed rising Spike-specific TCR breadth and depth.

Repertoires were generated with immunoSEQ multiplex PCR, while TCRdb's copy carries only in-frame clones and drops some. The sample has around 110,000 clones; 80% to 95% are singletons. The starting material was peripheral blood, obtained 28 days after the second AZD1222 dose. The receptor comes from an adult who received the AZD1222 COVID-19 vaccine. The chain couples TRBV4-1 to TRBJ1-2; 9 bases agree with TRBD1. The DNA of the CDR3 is TGCGCCAGCAGCCAAGATAGGAACAGGGGGCTTAACTATGGCTACACCTTC. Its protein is CASSQDRNRGLNYGYTF.